This passage covers 22 T cell receptor beta chains from one sample sequenced in a study of OX40 agonist ivuxolimab in advanced cancers. Libraries were prepared through the immunoSEQ multiplex PCR assay. The table comes from immuneACCESS by way of TCRdb, which keeps in-frame sequences with V and J called. Part of the clones is missing from these tables; in studies checked, under half for an unresolved V gene and the rest for unknown reasons. This sample has just under 80,000 clones in its table, and around four fifths of those were observed once. The ten biggest clones cover about 25% of the sample. Specimen: CD4+ or CD8+ T cells sorted from blood, collected in a trial of the OX40 agonist ivuxolimab. The receptors were gathered from an adult with an advanced solid tumor such as melanoma, head and neck, liver or kidney cancer.

The chain couples TRBV10-1 to TRBJ1-1, with D uncertain. CDR1 is WNHNN, CDR2 SYGVQD, per germline (reference sequence). The CDR3 is made up of 15 amino acids. V was pared by 0 bases and J by 3 bases, with 11 bases between. This chain's CDR3 is CASSESTTGYTEAFF. The CDR3 DNA is TGCGCCAGCAGTGAGTCGACTACGGGGTACACTGAAGCTTTCTTT.

A single count supports this clone. The chain employs TRBV19 and TRBJ1-1; no clear D. Trimming cost V 0 bases and J 11 bases, with 28 bases left between them. The CDR3 has 18 amino acids. Germline-derived CDR1 and CDR2 are LNHDA and SQIVND (reference sequence). The DNA of the CDR3 is TGTGCCAGTAGTATAGACCTCCCCTTCGAAAGGGATTCATCTCCTGCTTTCTTT. This sequence encodes CASSIDLPFERDSSPAFF. The whole variable domain, filled in from reference TRBV19 and TRBJ1-1, reads DGGITQSPKYLFRKEGQNVTLSCEQNLNHDAMYWYRQDPGQGLRLIYYSQIVNDFQKGDIAEGYSVSREKKESFPLTVTSAQKNPTAFYLCASSIDLPFERDSSPAFFGQGTRLTVV.

The rearrangement joins TRBV21-1 to TRBJ1-1; the table's D call of TRBD1 was not tested on the DNA. TRBV21-1 represents a pseudogene. The CDR3 is made up of 16 amino acids. CDR3 in DNA: TGTGCCAGCAGCAAAGAGGTGAGGGGGCGAGGGACTGAAGCTTTCTTT. Translation gives CASSKEVRGRGTEAFF.

This chain uses TRBV10-3 with TRBJ2-1; possible D gene TRBD2, 7 bases. Germline values: CDR1 ENHRY, CDR2 SYGVKD. The CDR3 has 15 residues. V was cut by 4 bases and J by 6 bases, with 16 bases left in between. Written as DNA, the CDR3 is TGTGCCATCAGTGCTTCGGGGGGCCTGGGCAATGAGCAGTTCTTC. It encodes CAISASGGLGNEQFF.

This chain connects TRBV5-4 to TRBJ1-1; D not certain. The CDR3 runs 13 residues. CDR1 and CDR2 from the germline V gene are SGHNT and YYREEE (reference sequence). The V end lost 1 base, the J end lost 0 bases, and 4 bases lay between the germline ends. CDR3 nucleotides: TGTGCCAGCAGCTTGAACCTGAACACTGAAGCTTTCTTT. It yields the protein CASSLNLNTEAFF.

This chain uses TRBV7-9 with TRBJ1-4, with no clear D. The ends were cut back, 1 base at V and 0 bases at J, with 12 bases in the middle. The germline V gene has CDR1 SEHNR and CDR2 FQNEAQ (reference sequence). The CDR3 totals 17 residues. The DNA of the CDR3 is TGTGCCAGCAGCTTAGGCCAGAGTCGGGCAACTAATGAAAAACTGTTTTTT. It is translated as CASSLGQSRATNEKLFF.

The genes are TRBV30 and TRBJ1-6; 7 bases are shared with TRBD1. Germline loops: CDR1 GTSNPN, CDR2 SVGIG (reference sequence). With 1 base clipped from V and 7 bases from J, the junction kept 1 base outside the gene matches. The CDR3 length is 13 residues. The CDR3 loop is CAWSAGGNSPLHF. The DNA of the CDR3 is TGTGCCTGGAGTGCAGGGGGGAATTCACCCCTCCACTTT.

This chain uses TRBV20-1 with TRBJ2-3, with unresolved D. V was shortened by 5 bases and J by 5 bases, with 8 bases between the two germline ends. This CDR3 is built from 11 residues. Germline-derived CDR1 and CDR2 are DFQATT and SNEGSKA (reference sequence). CDR3 bases: TGCAGTGCTGGAGTCAGAGATACGCAGTATTTT. Protein product: CSAGVRDTQYF.

The DNA for the CDR3 is TGCGCCAGCAGGGAAGACCTCCCTAGGCAGGGCACTAAGCCCCAGCATTTT. Its protein product is CASREDLPRQGTKPQHF. The rearrangement links TRBV10-1 to TRBJ1-5; weak D call: TRBD1 (5 bases). Germline CDR1 is WNHNN and CDR2 is SYGVQD (reference sequence). The CDR3 is made up of 17 amino acids. The V and J ends lost 6 bases and 8 bases respectively, with 26 bases between them.

CDR3 sequence: CASRKREELGTDTQYF. CDR3 nucleotide sequence: TGTGCCAGCAGAAAGCGGGAGGAACTGGGCACAGATACGCAGTATTTT. The rearrangement joins TRBV5-4 to TRBJ2-3; 9 bases map to TRBD2. CDR3 size: 16 residues. V trimming: 5 bases; J trimming: 1 base; junction bases outside the gene matches: 8. Germline V gives CDR1 SGHNT, CDR2 YYREEE (reference sequence). The variable domain in full, with the rest retrieved from reference TRBV5-4 and TRBJ2-3, is ETGVTQSPTHLIKTRGQQVTLRCSSQSGHNTVSWYQQALGQGPQFIFQYYREEENGRGNFPPRFSGLQFPNYSSELNVNALELDDSALYLCASRKREELGTDTQYFGPGTRLTVL.

The chain is built from TRBV29-1 and TRBJ2-2; D gene unclear. Germline assignment: CDR1 SQVTM and CDR2 ANQGSEA. The CDR3 covers 12 residues. The CDR3: CSQAIHTGELFF. Written as DNA, the CDR3 is TGCAGTCAGGCGATCCATACCGGGGAGCTGTTTTTT.

This clone showed up just a few times. The CDR3 sequence: CASEAAETQYF. The CDR3 nucleotides are TGTGCCAGCGAGGCGGCAGAGACCCAGTACTTC. V gene TRBV7-9 combines with J gene TRBJ2-5; no reliable D call. Germline assignment: CDR1 SEHNR and CDR2 FQNEAQ (reference sequence). Trimming stripped 8 bases from V and 4 bases from J, with 8 bases between. The CDR3 is made up of 11 amino acids.

This CDR3 is CASSFGRIEQYF. The CDR3 region has the DNA TGTGCCAGCAGCTTTGGTCGGATCGAGCAGTACTTC. The chain has TRBV11-1 and TRBJ2-7; D uncertain. The V gene's germline CDR1 is SGHAT and CDR2 FQDESV (reference sequence). The CDR3 totals 12 residues. Trimming took 3 bases from V and 6 from J, leaving 9 bases between them.

The sample holds one count of this clone. The V gene is TRBV28, the J gene TRBJ1-2; the D gene is possibly TRBD1 (6 bases). The CDR3 is made up of 14 amino acids. V lost 1 base and J lost 5, with 11 bases in between. Germline V gene sequence: CDR1 MDHEN, CDR2 SYDVKM. Here the CDR3 DNA reads TGTGCCAGCAGTTTATTAGCAGGGGCATATGGCTACACCTTC. This codes for CASSLLAGAYGYTF.

The chain combines TRBV4-1 with TRBJ2-1; 9 bases align to TRBD1. CDR1 and CDR2 (germline): MGHRA, YSYEKL. This CDR3 contains 15 residues. The ends lost 6 bases at V and 0 bases at J; junction bases unmatched: 3. CDR3 coding DNA: TGCGCCAGCAGTAAGGGACAGGGCTCCTACAATGAGCAGTTCTTC. Amino acids: CASSKGQGSYNEQFF.

This clone was observed a handful of times. The chain combines TRBV19 with TRBJ1-2; the match to TRBD1 covers 9 bases. V shed 6 bases and J 2 bases; nucleotides not matched to a gene: 10. Germline assignment: CDR1 LNHDA and CDR2 SQIVND (reference sequence). The CDR3 is made up of 16 amino acids. CDR3 nucleotide sequence: TGTGCCAGTAGAAATATCCGGGACAGGGCCAACTATGGCTACACCTTC. This gives the protein CASRNIRDRANYGYTF.

The V call is TRBV29-1, the J call TRBJ1-4, with D tentatively TRBD1 (5 bases). Germline lookup yields CDR1 SQVTM and CDR2 ANQGSEA. Trimming removed 4 bases at V and 7 bases at J, with 22 bases between. CDR3 size: 16 residues. The CDR3: CSVGVMVGGTSEKLFF. As DNA, the CDR3 is TGCAGCGTTGGGGTTATGGTGGGGGGAACCTCTGAAAAACTGTTTTTT.

The V gene is TRBV6-5, the J gene TRBJ2-7; perhaps D is TRBD1 or TRBD2 (6 bases each). The CDR3 has 14 residues. In germline, CDR1 is MNHEY, CDR2 SVGAGI. The V end was cut by 6 bases, the J end by 3 bases, with 15 bases between. As DNA, the CDR3 is TGTGCCAGCAGCGTTAGAGGGGGGCTCTACGAGCAGTACTTC. Translated: CASSVRGGLYEQYF.

V and J are TRBV30 and TRBJ2-2, with 15 bases lining up with TRBD2. Looked up from germline, CDR1 is GTSNPN and CDR2 is SVGIG (reference sequence). This CDR3 is 18 amino acids long. V shed 3 bases and J 5 bases; nucleotides not matched to a gene: 10. The CDR3 spells CAWRVGLAGGPGTGELFF. In DNA, the CDR3 is TGTGCCTGGAGGGTAGGACTAGCGGGAGGGCCAGGGACCGGGGAGCTGTTTTTT.

CDR3 amino acids: CASSIRQGGNTEAFF. For the CDR3, the DNA is TGTGCCAGCAGTATTCGACAGGGAGGGAACACTGAAGCTTTCTTT. This chain uses TRBV11-3 with TRBJ1-1, with TRBD1 matching 7 bases. The CDR3 has 15 amino acids. V dropped 6 bases and J dropped 1; count of bases not matched to a gene: 8. CDR1 is SGHNT, CDR2 YENEEA, per germline.

This clone was observed a handful of times. The chain employs TRBV5-1 and TRBJ1-1; D remains ambiguous. The CDR3 sequence is 14 residues long. The V gene's germline CDR1 is SGHRS and CDR2 YFSETQ. Trimming removed 3 bases from V and 1 base from J, with 10 bases in between. This CDR3 is CASSYDISNTEAFF. As DNA, the CDR3 is TGCGCCAGCAGCTACGACATATCGAACACTGAAGCTTTCTTT.

This chain joins TRBV4-3 and TRBJ1-5; no firm D call. The CDR3 extends over 13 amino acids. CDR1 is LGHNA and CDR2 is YSLEER in the germline V gene. V shed 0 bases and J shed 4 bases, with 4 bases lying between them. CDR3 amino acids: CASSQEQNQPQHF. CDR3 nucleotides: TGCGCCAGCAGCCAAGAACAGAATCAGCCCCAGCATTTT.